Here is one T cell receptor beta chain with its context. Its antigen is unidentified. The sample originates from a study of monozygotic twins with inflammatory bowel disease. Study observations and caveats: Healthy twins showed more clonotype sharing with others than IBD patients, especially patients with disease activity.

Germline CDR1 MDHEN, CDR2 SYDVKM. This CDR3 has 15 amino acids. Reanalyzing the 5' RACE reads, TCRdb keeps one entry per CDR3 protein, without DNA. In total, the table holds about 330,000 distinct CDR3 sequences. This chain joins TRBV28 and TRBJ2-5; the D call from TCRdb, TRBD1, cannot be confirmed without DNA. The receptor comes from a human donor with ulcerative colitis or Crohn's disease, or a healthy co-twin of an affected twin (not recorded which). Material: blood. This chain's CDR3 is CASSAWRGLQETQYF.